This T cell receptor beta chain comes out of a study of siplizumab effects on memory and regulatory T cells (dated by TCRdb to the late 2010s). Regarding the complete study: The study looked at the effect of siplizumab, an anti-CD2 antibody, on alloreactive T-cell subsets in allogeneic mixed lymphocyte reactions made from human PBMCs. Overall study outcomes, separate from this receptor: Among mappable alloreactive CD4+ clones, an average Treg-derived fraction of roughly 70% was observed with siplizumab, compared with approximately 26% in control reactions. Unstimulated naive T cells appeared more diverse than memory T cells, and naive cells seemed to contribute substantially to the alloresponse. Sequences below about 10^-5 frequency were poorly captured, so only a minor fraction of alloreactive clones could be mapped to unstimulated subsets. A naive or memory phenotype could not be assigned to roughly 75-96% of proliferating CD4+ or CD8+ clones. The cumulative frequency of alloreactive sequences traceable to unstimulated CD4+ memory T cells was significantly reduced by siplizumab. Whether proliferating Tregs from siplizumab cultures were suppressive was not functionally confirmed.

Sorted unstimulated T cells and proliferating T cells recovered from mixed lymphocyte reactions were subjected to TCRbeta CDR3 sequencing. Fresh whole blood from over eight HLA-typed healthy donors served as the source for isolating PBMCs. To map where alloreactive clones came from, unstimulated CD4+ regulatory T cells were FACS-sorted. Compared with germline, V lacks 3 bases and J lacks 8 bases; bases without a gene match: 3. CDR1 ENHRY and CDR2 SYGVKD are derived from the germline V gene. Measured from the cysteine to the phenylalanine, the CDR3 is 15 residues long. Solely the CDR3 DNA is kept, with 45 bases framed from the first base. Comments on this clone: The antigen it binds to is not known. No per-base quality is available; no much larger clone lies one base away.

Receptor libraries were prepared by the immunoSEQ multiplex PCR assay. The deep sequencing platform assayed about 91,000 TCR templates per sample. Genomic DNA extracted from sorted T cells was used for TCRbeta CDR3 sequencing. The authors' pipeline ran thus. The R programming language was used for clonal analysis of the TCRbeta CDR3 data. Alloreactive CD4+ and CD8+ clones were identified by comparing unstimulated samples to CFSE-low samples taken after the reaction. By matching sequences to the repertoires of sorted unstimulated Treg and non-Treg cells, each alloreactive CD4+ clone was assigned a regulatory or non-regulatory origin. In TCRdb, the immuneACCESS table is reduced to in-frame sequences with V and J assigned. These tables do not hold every clone; where another copy was compared, an unresolved V gene accounts for under half, and the others remain unexplained. The V and J calls and clone size were taken over from that table, and D and trimming were inferred from the DNA. The sample data list roughly 100,000 clones, and over 90% of these were observed just once. The top ten hold around 0.62% of the sample.

Here the chain combines TRBV10-3 and TRBJ2-1; TRBD2 aligns with 14 central bases. Input material: Tregs sorted from blood. The sequence came from a human donor in good health. The CDR3 loop reads CAISDGTSGSDEQFF. The DNA is TGTGCCATCAGTGACGGGACTAGCGGGAGTGATGAGCAGTTCTTC.